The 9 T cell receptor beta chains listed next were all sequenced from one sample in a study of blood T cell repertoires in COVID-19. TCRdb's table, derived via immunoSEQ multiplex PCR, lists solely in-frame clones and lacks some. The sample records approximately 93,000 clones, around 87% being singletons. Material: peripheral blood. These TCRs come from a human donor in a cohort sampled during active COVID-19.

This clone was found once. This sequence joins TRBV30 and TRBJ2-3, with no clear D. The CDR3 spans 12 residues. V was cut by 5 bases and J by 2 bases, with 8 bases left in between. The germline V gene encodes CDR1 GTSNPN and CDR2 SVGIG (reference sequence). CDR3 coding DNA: TGTGCCTGGTCGGAGAACACAGATACGCAGTATTTT. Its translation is CAWSENTDTQYF. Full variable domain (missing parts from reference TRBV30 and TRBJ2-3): SQTIHQWPATLVQPVGSPLSLECTVEGTSNPNLYWYRQAAGRGLQLLFYSVGIGQISSEVPQNLSASRPQDRQFILSSKKLLLSDSGFYLCAWSENTDTQYFGPGTRLTVL.

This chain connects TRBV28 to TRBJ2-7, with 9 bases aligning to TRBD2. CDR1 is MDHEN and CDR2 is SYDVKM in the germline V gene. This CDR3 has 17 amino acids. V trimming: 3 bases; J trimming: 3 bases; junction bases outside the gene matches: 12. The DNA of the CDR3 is TGTGCCAGCAGTTTCACCCCCGAGACTAGCGGATGCTACGAGCAGTACTTC. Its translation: CASSFTPETSGCYEQYF.

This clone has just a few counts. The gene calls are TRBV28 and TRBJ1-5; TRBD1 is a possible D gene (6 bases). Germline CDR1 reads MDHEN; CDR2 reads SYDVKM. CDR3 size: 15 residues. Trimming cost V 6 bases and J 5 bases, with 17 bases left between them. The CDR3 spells CASRFEGGTHQPQHF. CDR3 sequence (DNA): TGTGCCAGCAGGTTCGAAGGGGGTACCCATCAGCCCCAGCATTTT.

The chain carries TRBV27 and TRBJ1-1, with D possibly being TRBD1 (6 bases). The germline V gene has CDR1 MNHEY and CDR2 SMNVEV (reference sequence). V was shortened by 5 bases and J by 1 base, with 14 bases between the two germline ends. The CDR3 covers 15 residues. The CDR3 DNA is TGTGCCAGCAGTCCTACAGGGTCCCCGAACACTGAAGCTTTCTTT. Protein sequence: CASSPTGSPNTEAFF.

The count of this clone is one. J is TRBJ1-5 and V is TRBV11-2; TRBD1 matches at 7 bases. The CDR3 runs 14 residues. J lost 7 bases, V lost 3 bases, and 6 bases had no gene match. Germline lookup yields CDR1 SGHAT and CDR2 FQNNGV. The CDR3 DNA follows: TGTGCCAGCAGCTTGGGGGACAGTGGCCAGCCCCAGCATTTT. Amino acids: CASSLGDSGQPQHF.

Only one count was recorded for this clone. CDR3 DNA sequence: TGCGCCAGCAGCCCATCGTCACAGACTAACTATGGCTACACCTTC. Translated, it gives CASSPSSQTNYGYTF. The chain recombines TRBV5-1 with TRBJ1-2; no definite D call. The CDR3 has 15 amino acids. V dropped 4 bases and J dropped 0 bases, with 13 bases sitting between them. From germline, CDR1 is SGHRS and CDR2 YFSETQ.

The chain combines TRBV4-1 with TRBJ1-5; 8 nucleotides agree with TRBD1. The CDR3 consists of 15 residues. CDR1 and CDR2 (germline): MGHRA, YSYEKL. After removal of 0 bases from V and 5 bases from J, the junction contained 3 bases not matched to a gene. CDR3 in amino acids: CASSQEQGGYQPQHF. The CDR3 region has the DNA TGCGCCAGCAGCCAAGAACAGGGGGGATATCAGCCCCAGCATTTT.

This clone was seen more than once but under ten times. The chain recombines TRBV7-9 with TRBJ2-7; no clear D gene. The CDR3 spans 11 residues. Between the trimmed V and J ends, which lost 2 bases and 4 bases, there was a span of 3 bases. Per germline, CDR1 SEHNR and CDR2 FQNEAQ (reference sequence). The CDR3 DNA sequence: TGTGCCAGCAGCTTACTGTACGAGCAGTACTTC. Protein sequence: CASSLLYEQYF.

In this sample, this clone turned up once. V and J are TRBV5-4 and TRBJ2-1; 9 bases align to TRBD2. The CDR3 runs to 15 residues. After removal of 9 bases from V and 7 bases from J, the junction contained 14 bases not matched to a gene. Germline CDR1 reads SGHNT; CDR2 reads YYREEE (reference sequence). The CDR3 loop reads CATTWREGPGNEQFF. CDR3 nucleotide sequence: TGTGCCACCACCTGGCGGGAGGGCCCTGGGAATGAGCAGTTCTTC.